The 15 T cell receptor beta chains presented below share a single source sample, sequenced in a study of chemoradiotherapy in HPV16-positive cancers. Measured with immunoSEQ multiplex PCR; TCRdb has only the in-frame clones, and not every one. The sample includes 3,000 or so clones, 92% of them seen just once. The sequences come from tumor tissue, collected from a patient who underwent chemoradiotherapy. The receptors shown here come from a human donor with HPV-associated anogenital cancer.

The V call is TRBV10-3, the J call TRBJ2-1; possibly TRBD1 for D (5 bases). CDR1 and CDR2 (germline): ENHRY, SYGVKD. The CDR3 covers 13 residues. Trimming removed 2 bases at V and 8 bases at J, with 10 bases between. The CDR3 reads CAISEILRDEQFF. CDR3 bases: TGTGCCATCAGTGAGATTCTCAGGGATGAGCAGTTCTTC.

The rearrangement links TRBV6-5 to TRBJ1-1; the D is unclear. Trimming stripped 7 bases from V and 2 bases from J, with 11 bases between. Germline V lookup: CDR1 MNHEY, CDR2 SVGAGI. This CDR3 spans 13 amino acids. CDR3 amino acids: CASNRRVNTEAFF. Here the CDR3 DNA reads TGTGCCAGCAATCGGAGGGTTAACACTGAAGCTTTCTTT.

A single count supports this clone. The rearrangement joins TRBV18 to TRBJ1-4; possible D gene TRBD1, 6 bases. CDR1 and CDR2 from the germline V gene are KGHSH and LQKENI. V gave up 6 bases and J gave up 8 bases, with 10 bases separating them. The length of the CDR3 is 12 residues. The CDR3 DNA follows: TGTGCCAGCTCCCCGGACAGAGAAAAACTGTTTTTT. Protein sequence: CASSPDREKLFF.

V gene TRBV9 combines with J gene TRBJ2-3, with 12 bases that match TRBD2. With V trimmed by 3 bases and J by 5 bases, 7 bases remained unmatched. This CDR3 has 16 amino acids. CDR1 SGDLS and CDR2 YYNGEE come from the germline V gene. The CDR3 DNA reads TGTGCCAGCAGCGATGAACTAGCGGGAGGCGGAGATACGCAGTATTTT. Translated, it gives CASSDELAGGGDTQYF.

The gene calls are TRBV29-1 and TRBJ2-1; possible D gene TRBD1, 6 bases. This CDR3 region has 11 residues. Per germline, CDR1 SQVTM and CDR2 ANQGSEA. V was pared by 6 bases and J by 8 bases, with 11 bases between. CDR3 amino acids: CSVATGDEQFF. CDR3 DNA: TGCAGCGTGGCGACAGGAGATGAGCAGTTCTTC.

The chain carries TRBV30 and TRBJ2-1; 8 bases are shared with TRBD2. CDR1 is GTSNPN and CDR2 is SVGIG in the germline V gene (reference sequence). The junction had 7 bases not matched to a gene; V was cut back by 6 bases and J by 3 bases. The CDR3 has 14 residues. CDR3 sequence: CACTRGALYNEQFF. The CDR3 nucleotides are TGTGCCTGTACGCGGGGGGCTCTCTACAATGAGCAGTTCTTC.

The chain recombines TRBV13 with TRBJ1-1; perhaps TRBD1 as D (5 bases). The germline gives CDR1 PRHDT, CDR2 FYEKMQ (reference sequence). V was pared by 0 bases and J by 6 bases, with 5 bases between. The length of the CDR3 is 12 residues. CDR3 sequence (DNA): TGTGCCAGCAGCTTAGGCAGGGCTGAAGCTTTCTTT. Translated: CASSLGRAEAFF.

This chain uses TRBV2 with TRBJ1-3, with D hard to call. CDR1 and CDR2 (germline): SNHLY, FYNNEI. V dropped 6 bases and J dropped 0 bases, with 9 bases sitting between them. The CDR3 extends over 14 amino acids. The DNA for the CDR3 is TGTGCCAGCAGAAGGGCCGGCTCTGGAAACACCATATATTTT. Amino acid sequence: CASRRAGSGNTIYF.

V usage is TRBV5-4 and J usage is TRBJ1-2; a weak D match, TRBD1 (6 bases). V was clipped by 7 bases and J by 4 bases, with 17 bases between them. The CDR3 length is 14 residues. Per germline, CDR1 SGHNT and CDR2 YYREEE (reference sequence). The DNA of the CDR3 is TGTGCCAGCCAAGTAGGGGGGATAACCTATGGCTACACCTTC. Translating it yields CASQVGGITYGYTF.

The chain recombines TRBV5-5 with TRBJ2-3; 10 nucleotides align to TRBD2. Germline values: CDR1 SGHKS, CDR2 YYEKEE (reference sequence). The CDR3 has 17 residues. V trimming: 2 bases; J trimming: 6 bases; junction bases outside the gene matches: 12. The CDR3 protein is CASSLGFLAGAGDTQYF. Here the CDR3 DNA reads TGTGCCAGCAGCTTAGGTTTCCTAGCGGGGGCGGGGGATACGCAGTATTTT.

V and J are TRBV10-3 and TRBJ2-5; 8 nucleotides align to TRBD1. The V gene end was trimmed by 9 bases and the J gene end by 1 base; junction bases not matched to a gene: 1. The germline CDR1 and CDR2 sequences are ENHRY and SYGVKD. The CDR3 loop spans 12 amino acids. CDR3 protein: CAIQGVQETQYF. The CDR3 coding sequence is TGTGCCATACAGGGGGTCCAAGAGACCCAGTACTTC.

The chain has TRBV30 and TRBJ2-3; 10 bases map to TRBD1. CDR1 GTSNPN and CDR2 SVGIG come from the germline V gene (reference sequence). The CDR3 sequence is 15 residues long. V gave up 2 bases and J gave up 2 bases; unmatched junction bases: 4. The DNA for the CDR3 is TGTGCCTGGAGTCTCGGGACAGGGGCCACAGATACGCAGTATTTT. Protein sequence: CAWSLGTGATDTQYF.

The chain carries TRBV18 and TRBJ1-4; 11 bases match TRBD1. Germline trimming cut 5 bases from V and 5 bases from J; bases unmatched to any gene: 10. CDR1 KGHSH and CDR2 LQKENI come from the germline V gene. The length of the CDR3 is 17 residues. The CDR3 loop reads CASSAWGQGDSNEKLFF. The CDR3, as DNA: TGTGCCAGCTCAGCCTGGGGACAGGGGGACTCAAATGAAAAACTGTTTTTT. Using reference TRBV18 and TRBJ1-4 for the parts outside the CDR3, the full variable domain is NAGVMQNPRHLVRRRGQEARLRCSPMKGHSHVYWYRQLPEEGLKFMVYLQKENIIDESGMPKERFSAEFPKEGPSILRIQQVVRGDSAAYFCASSAWGQGDSNEKLFFGSGTQLSVL.

This CDR3 is CASRDLGNTIYF. CDR3 nucleotide sequence: TGTGCCAGCCGGGACCTGGGAAACACCATATATTTT. J is TRBJ1-3 and V is TRBV30; a possible D gene is TRBD1 (5 bases). V lost 8 bases and J lost 4, with 12 bases in between. Germline-derived CDR1 and CDR2 are GTSNPN and SVGIG (reference sequence). This CDR3 region has 12 residues.

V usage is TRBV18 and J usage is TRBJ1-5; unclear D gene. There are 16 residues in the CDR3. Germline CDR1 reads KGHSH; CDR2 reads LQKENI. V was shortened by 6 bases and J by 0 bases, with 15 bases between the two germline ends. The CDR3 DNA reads TGTGCCAGCTCGCCTTCGGACGAGTATAGCAATCAGCCCCAGCATTTT. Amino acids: CASSPSDEYSNQPQHF.